A selection of T cell receptor beta chains follows, all from one sample in a study of beta chain features in type 1 diabetes. TCRdb keeps only in-frame clones here, not all; method: immunoSEQ multiplex PCR. The sample gives roughly 300,000 clones, 14% of which show up once; around 7% is in the top ten. The sequenced material came from central memory CD4+ T cells from blood. These receptors all come from a young man in good health. The conserved cysteine and the conserved F or W are not part of the CDR3 here.

TRBV2	TRBJ1-2	ASSVLGQALSAGYT
TRBV6-1	TRBJ2-7	ASTGTQREQY
TRBV10-3	TRBJ1-2	ASMRELGGYT
TRBV19	TRBJ2-5	ASSRSGQETQY
TRBV9	TRBJ2-3	ASSFMDTQY
TRBV11-3	TRBJ2-1	ASGLAGNEQF
TRBV9	TRBJ2-1	ASSKSGGAHNEQF
TRBV6-5	TRBJ1-4	ASSYSGAWGEKLF
TRBV9	TRBJ2-3	ASSVGPNGATQY
TRBV6-5	TRBJ2-6	ASKLRASGANVLT
TRBV30	TRBJ1-3	AWSVRRGAGNTIY
TRBV7-7	TRBJ2-5	ASSPGTPGGTQY
TRBV7-9	TRBJ1-2	ASSLDSYGYT
TRBV5-6	TRBJ1-5	ASSLRAANQPQH
TRBV5-4	TRBJ2-6	ASSLAPEGSGANVLT
TRBV5-8	TRBJ2-3	ASSNRASADTQY
TRBV14	TRBJ2-5	ASSPGTSGRTQY
TRBV7-9	TRBJ1-6	ASSDPGTGLSPLH
TRBV19	TRBJ1-1	ASSMKGDTEAF
TRBV5-1	TRBJ2-5	ASSWGQWLGETQY
TRBV11-3	TRBJ2-1	ASSLGADYNEQF
TRBV6-5	TRBJ2-7	ASSYSFPSSYEQY